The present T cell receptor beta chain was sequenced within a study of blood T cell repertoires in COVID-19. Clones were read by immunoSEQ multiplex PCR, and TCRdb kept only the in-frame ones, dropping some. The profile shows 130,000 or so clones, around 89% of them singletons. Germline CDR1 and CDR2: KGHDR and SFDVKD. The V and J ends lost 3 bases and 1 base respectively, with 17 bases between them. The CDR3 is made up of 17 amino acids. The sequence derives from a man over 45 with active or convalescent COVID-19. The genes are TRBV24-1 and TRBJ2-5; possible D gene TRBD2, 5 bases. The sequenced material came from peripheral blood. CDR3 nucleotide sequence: TGTGCCACCAGTGATCCAGATTCGGGATACCTCCAAGAGACCCAGTACTTC. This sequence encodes CATSDPDSGYLQETQYF.